These T cell receptor beta chains were read from a single sample in a study of long-term antiretroviral therapy in people with HIV. The data were produced by immunoSEQ multiplex PCR, yet TCRdb's version contains in-frame clones alone and is incomplete. Here the sample spans nearly 50,000 clones, around 80% being singletons. Specimen: unsorted PBMCs, collected 0.8 years after starting antiretroviral therapy. All receptors derive from a woman between 18 and 29 years old with HIV. CDR3s include the opening cysteine and the closing phenylalanine or tryptophan. D genes are given only for firm matches. Clone size is shown for a subset of rows, as once, few, many or a class of expanded clone.

V gene	D gene	clone size	J gene	CDR3 DNA	CDR3 protein
TRBV28	NA	once	TRBJ1-4	TGTGCCAGCAGTGGGGCTTTAGGCCCAACTAATGAAAAACTGTTTTTT	CASSGALGPTNEKLFF
TRBV19	TRBD2	NA	TRBJ2-1	TGTGCCAGTAGTATAGTCGGCGGGAGCTCCTACAATGAGCAGTTCTTC	CASSIVGGSSYNEQFF
TRBV14	TRBD2	NA	TRBJ2-1	TGTGCCAGCAGCTCGGGGGGAGCGGGATCCTCCCTGTTCTTC	CASSSGGAGSSLFF
TRBV5-1	TRBD2	NA	TRBJ2-7	TGCGCCAGCAGCTCCTCATCTAGCGGGAGTGCCGAGCAGTACTTC	CASSSSSSGSAEQYF
TRBV7-2	NA	NA	TRBJ2-3	TGTGCCAGCAGCTTGGGCTCTCCGGTTCAAAAAACAGATACGCAGTATTTT	CASSLGSPVQKTDTQYF
TRBV20-1	NA	NA	TRBJ2-1	TGCAGTGCCCGGTCCCTTTATGAGCAGTTCTTC	CSARSLYEQFF
TRBV28	NA	NA	TRBJ1-5	TGTGCCAGCAGCCGAGGACCGGGTCAGCCCCAGCATTTT	CASSRGPGQPQHF
TRBV5-1	NA	once	TRBJ2-7	TGCGCCAGCAGCTTGTGGAATTCCTACGAGCAGTACTTC	CASSLWNSYEQYF
TRBV9	NA	NA	TRBJ2-1	TGTGCCAGCAGCGTAGGGGGTAAAGCAGGATGGTATGAGCAGTTCTTC	CASSVGGKAGWYEQFF
TRBV7-9	NA	NA	TRBJ2-3	TGTGCCAGCAGCTTAAGCACAGATACGCAGTATTTT	CASSLSTDTQYF
TRBV7-6	NA	NA	TRBJ2-2	TGTGCCAGCAGCCCCCGCGGAGGGACCGGGGAGCTGTTTTTT	CASSPRGGTGELFF
TRBV23-1	NA	NA	TRBJ2-3	TGCGCCAGCAGTCACTGCCGGCTGCATTGCGGAGAGCCGGTCACAGATACGCAGTATTTT	CASSHCRLHCGEPVTDTQYF
TRBV28	NA	NA	TRBJ1-1	TGTGCCACCTGCACTTTCACTGAAGCTTTCTTT	CATCTFTEAFF